What follows are 2 T cell receptor beta chains derived from one specimen sequenced in a study of blood T cell repertoires in COVID-19. Only in-frame clones appear in the TCRdb table, and some are missing; sequencing was by immunoSEQ multiplex PCR. Among 180,000 or so clones listed, around 90% were seen once. Sequencing was performed on peripheral blood. The receptors derive from a man aged 45-65 years with acute or convalescent COVID-19.

The genes are TRBV5-1 and TRBJ2-2; TRBD2 matches at 9 bases. Trimming cost V 0 bases and J 2 bases; bases outside gene matches: 11. The germline CDR1 and CDR2 sequences are SGHRS and YFSETQ. The CDR3 extends over 19 amino acids. This CDR3 is CASSLVGGGRAGNTGELFF. CDR3 sequence (DNA): TGCGCCAGCAGCTTGGTCGGGGGCGGGAGGGCCGGAAACACCGGGGAGCTGTTTTTT.

The rearrangement uses TRBV10-1 and TRBJ2-7, with D possibly matching TRBD1 (5 bases). V was cut by 2 bases and J by 9 bases, with 17 bases left in between. The CDR3 loop spans 14 amino acids. Germline V gene lookup returns CDR1 WNHNN and CDR2 SYGVQD (reference sequence). The CDR3 DNA reads as TGCGCCAGCAGTGAGGGTCAACAGGCCAAAGGGCAGTACTTC. It yields the protein CASSEGQQAKGQYF.